This T cell receptor beta chain comes out of a study of cytomegalovirus exposure and HLA in healthy donors. About the research overall: The roughly 120 million unique TCR beta sequences, from around 200 million T cells, were found by an earlier analysis.

V lost 3 bases to trimming and J lost 3 bases; unmatched junction nucleotides: 4. The CDR3 length is 15 residues. Per germline, CDR1 SGHTA and CDR2 FQGTGA. PCR was performed using 60 Vbeta and 13 Jbeta primers. Sequencing was performed with immunoSEQ multiplex PCR; in TCRdb, only in-frame clones are kept and a portion is missing. The sample lists some 150,000 clones, approximately 72% seen once, with under 2.5% in the top ten. The study did not record CMV serostatus for this donor. This receptor was taken from a human donor in good health. The rearrangement links TRBV7-3 to TRBJ2-3; TRBD1 matches 9 bases. The material sequenced was PBMCs. As DNA, the CDR3 is TGTGCCAGCAGCTTGGCGACAGGGGGAACAGATACGCAGTATTTT. Translation: CASSLATGGTDTQYF.